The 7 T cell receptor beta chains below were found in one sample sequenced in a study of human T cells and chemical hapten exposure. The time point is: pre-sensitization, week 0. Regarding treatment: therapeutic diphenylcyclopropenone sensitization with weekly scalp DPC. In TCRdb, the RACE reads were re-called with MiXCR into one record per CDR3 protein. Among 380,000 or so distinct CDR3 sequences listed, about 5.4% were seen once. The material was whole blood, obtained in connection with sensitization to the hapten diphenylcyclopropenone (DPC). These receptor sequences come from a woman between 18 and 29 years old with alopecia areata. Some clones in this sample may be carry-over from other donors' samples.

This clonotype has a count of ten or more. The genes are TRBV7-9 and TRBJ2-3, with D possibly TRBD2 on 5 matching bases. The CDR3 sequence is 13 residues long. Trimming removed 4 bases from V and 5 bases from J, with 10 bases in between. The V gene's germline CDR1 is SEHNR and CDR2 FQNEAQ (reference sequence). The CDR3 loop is CASSSRTEDTQYF. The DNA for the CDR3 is TGTGCCAGCAGCTCCAGGACTGAAGATACGCAGTATTTT.

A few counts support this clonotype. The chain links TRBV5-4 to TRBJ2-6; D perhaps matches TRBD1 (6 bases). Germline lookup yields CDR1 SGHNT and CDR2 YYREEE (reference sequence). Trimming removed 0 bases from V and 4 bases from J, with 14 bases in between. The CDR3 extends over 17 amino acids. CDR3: CASSLGQVKSGANVLTF. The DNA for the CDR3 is TGTGCCAGCAGCTTGGGACAGGTAAAGTCAGGGGCCAACGTCCTGACTTTC.

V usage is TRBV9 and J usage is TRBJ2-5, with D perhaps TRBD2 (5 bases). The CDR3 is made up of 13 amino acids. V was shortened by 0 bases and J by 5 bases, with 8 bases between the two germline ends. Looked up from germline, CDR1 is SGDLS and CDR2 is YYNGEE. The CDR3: CASSVAAGETQYF. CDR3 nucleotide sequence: TGTGCCAGCAGCGTAGCCGCGGGCGAGACCCAGTACTTC.

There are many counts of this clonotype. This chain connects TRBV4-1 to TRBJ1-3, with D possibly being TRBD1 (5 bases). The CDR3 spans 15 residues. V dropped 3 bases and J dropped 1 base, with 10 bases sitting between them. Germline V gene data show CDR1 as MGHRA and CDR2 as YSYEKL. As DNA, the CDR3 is TGCGCCAGCAGCCAGAGGGGAACTTCTGGAAACACCATATATTTT. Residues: CASSQRGTSGNTIYF.

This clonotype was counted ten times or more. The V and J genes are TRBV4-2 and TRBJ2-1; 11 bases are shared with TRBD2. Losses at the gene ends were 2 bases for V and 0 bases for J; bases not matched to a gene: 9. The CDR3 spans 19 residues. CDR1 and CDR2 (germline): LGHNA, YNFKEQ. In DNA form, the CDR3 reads TGTGCCAGCAGCCAATCCGCTAGCGGGGGGCCTAGCTCCTACAATGAGCAGTTCTTC. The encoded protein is CASSQSASGGPSSYNEQFF.

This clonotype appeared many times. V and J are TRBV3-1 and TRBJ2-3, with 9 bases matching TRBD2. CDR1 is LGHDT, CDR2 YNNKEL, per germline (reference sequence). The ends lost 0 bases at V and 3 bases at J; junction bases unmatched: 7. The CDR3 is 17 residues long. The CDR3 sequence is CASSQDYTGLATDTQYF. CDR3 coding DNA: TGTGCCAGCAGCCAAGATTATACGGGACTAGCAACAGATACGCAGTATTTT.

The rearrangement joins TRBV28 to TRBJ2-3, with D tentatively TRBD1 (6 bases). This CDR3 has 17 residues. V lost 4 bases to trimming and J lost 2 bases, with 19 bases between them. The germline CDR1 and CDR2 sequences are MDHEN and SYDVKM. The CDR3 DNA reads TGTGCCAGCAGTTCCACGCAGGGGAGTGGACCCACAGATACGCAGTATTTT. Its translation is CASSSTQGSGPTDTQYF.